The T cell receptor beta chain described here comes from a study of technical replicates of blood from a handful of donors. Assay used: immunoSEQ multiplex PCR; TCRdb lists only in-frame clones, some missing. The sample records around 61,000 clones, approximately 84% being singletons. Germline CDR1 and CDR2: SGDLS and YYNGEE. The CDR3 consists of 15 residues. With 9 bases clipped from V and 2 bases from J, the junction kept 10 bases outside the gene matches. The TCR comes from a human donor in good health. Some clones in this sample may be carry-over from other donors' samples. The chain carries TRBV9 and TRBJ2-4; 8 bases fit TRBD1. The sequenced sample was PBMCs. In DNA form, the CDR3 reads TGTGCCATAACAGGGGGGAAAAATACCAAAAACATTCAGTACTTC. It specifies CAITGGKNTKNIQYF.